A single TCR beta chain is shown here with its context. This entry comes from a study of blood T cell repertoires in COVID-19. The V gene lost 6 bases and the J gene lost 4 bases, with 10 bases spanning the gap. The CDR3 covers 13 residues. Germline V gives CDR1 SNHLY, CDR2 FYNNEI. Using immunoSEQ multiplex PCR, the repertoire was profiled, and TCRdb retains in-frame clones only, with some absent. This repertoire shows some 41,000 clones, 82% found once; its top ten account for about 4.2%. The V and J genes are TRBV2 and TRBJ1-5; D may be TRBD1 (6 bases). The receptor comes from a woman in her 70s with acute or convalescent COVID-19. Material for sequencing was peripheral blood. The CDR3 nucleotides read TGTGCCAGCAGGGCGCAGGGGAATCAGCCCCAGCATTTT. Amino acid sequence: CASRAQGNQPQHF.